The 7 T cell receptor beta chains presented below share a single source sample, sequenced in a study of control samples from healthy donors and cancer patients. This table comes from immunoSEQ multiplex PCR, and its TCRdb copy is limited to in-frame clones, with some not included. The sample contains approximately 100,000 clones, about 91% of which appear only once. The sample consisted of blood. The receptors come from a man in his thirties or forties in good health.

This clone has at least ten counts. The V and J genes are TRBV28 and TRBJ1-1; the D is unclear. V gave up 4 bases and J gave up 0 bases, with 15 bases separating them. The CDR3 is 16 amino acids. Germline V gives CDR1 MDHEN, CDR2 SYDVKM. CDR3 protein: CASSSILALMNTEAFF. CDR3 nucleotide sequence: TGTGCCAGCAGTTCTATACTCGCACTGATGAACACTGAAGCTTTCTTT.

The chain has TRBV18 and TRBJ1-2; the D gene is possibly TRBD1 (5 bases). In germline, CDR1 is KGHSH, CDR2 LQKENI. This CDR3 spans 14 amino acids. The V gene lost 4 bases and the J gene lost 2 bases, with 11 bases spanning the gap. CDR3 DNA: TGTGCCAGCTCACGAGGACAAGACAACTATGGCTACACCTTC. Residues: CASSRGQDNYGYTF.

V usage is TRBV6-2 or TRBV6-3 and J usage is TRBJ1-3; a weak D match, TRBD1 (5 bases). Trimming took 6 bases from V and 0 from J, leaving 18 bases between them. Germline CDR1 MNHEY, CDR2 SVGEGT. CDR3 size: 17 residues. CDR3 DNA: TGTGCCAGCAGCATCCCGGGACGGCCGAGCTCTGGAAACACCATATATTTT. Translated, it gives CASSIPGRPSSGNTIYF.

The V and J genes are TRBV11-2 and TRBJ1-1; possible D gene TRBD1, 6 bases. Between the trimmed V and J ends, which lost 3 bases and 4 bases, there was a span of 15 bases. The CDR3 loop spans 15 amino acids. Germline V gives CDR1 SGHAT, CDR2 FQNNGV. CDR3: CASSLEGYRVTEAFF. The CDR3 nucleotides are TGTGCCAGCAGCTTGGAAGGGTACAGGGTCACTGAAGCTTTCTTT.

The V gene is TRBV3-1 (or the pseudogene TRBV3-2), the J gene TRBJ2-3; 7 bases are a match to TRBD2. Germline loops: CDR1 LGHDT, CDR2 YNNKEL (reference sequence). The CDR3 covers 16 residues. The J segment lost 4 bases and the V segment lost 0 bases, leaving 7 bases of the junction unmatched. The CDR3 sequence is CASSQEAGLGPDTQYF. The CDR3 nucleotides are TGTGCCAGCAGCCAAGAAGCGGGACTCGGGCCAGATACGCAGTATTTT.

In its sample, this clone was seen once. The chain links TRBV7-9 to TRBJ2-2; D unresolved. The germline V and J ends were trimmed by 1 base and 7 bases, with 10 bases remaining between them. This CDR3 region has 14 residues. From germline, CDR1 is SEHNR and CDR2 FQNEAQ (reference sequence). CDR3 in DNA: TGTGCCAGCAGCTTAGTCCGTCTGGACGGGGAGCTGTTTTTT. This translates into CASSLVRLDGELFF.

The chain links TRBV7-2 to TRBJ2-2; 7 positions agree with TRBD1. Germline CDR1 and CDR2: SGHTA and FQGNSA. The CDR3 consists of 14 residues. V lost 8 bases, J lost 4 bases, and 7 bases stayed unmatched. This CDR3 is CASSVRQGTGELFF. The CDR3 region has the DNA TGTGCCAGCTCCGTTCGACAGGGCACCGGGGAGCTGTTTTTT.